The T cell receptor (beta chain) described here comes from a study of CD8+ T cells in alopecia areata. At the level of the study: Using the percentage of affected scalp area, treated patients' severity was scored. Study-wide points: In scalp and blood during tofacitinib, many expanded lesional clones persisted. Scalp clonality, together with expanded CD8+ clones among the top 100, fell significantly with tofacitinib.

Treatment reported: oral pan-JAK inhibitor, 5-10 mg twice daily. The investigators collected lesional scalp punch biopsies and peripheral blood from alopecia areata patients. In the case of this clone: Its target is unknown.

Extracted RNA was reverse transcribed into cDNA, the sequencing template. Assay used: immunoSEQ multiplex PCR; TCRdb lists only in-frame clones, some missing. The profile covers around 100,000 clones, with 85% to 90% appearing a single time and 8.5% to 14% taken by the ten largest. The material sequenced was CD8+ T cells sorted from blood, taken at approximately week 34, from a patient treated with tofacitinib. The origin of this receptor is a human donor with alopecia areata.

The CDR3: CASSLDTGELFF. CDR3 nucleotide sequence: TGTGCCAGCAGTTTGGACACCGGGGAGCTGTTTTTT. The chain recombines TRBV27 with TRBJ2-2; unclear D gene. The CDR3 runs 12 residues. Germline values: CDR1 MNHEY, CDR2 SMNVEV (reference sequence). Trimming stripped 3 bases from V and 3 bases from J, with 2 bases between.